The sequence of this TCR beta chain was determined in a study of T cells in Graves' hyperthyroidism and ophthalmopathy. Overall study findings and caveats: Most thyroid-expanded clonotypes above 0.001 were also found in blood.

The CDR3 runs 14 residues. CDR1 SEHNR and CDR2 FQNEAQ come from the germline V gene (reference sequence). Trimming took off 7 bases at V and 3 bases at J, with 15 bases between the two ends. With duration under 3 months, ophthalmopathy was active: Clinical Activity Score at least 3, NOSPECS at least 4. PBMCs were obtained from 9.5 to 10 ml fresh peripheral blood. Of note for this clonotype: The antigen is not known.

Amplified TCR beta CDR3 regions came from RNA transcripts. An initial round of RT-PCR targeting the TCR CDR3 relied on the HTBI primer set. TCRdb analysed the multiplex PCR reads with MiXCR anew, one entry per CDR3 protein. The sample holds about 300,000 distinct CDR3 sequences; 15% to 20% are singletons and the top ten take 39%. The receptor's source is a man aged 50 or older with Graves' ophthalmopathy. The rearrangement uses TRBV7-9 and TRBJ1-1; D is uncertain. Sequenced: blood. The CDR3 sequence is CASNPGRKDTEAFF. DNA of the CDR3: TGTGCCAGCAATCCGGGGAGGAAGGACACTGAAGCTTTCTTT.